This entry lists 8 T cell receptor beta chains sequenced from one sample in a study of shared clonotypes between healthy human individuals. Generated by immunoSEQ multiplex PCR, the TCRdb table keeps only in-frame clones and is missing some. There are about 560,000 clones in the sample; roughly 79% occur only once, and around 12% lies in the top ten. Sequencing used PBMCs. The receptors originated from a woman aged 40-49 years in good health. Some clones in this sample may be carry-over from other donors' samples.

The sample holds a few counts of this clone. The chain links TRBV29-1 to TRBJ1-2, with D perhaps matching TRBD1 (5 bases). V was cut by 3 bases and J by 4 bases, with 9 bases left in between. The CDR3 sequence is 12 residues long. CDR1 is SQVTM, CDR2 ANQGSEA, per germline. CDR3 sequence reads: CSVDRVTYGYTF. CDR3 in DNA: TGCAGCGTTGACAGGGTAACCTATGGCTACACCTTC.

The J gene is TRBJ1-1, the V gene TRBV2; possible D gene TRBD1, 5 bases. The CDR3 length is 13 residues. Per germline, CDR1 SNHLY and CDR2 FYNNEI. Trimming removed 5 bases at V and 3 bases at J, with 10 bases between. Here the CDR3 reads CASSLSRDTEAFF. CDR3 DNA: TGTGCCAGCAGTTTAAGCAGGGACACTGAAGCTTTCTTT.

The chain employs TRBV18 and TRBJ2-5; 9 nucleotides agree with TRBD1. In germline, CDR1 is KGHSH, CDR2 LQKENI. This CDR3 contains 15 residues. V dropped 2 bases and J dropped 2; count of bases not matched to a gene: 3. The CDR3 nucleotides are TGTGCCAGCTCACCAATTGGACAGGGGCAAGAGACCCAGTACTTC. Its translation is CASSPIGQGQETQYF.

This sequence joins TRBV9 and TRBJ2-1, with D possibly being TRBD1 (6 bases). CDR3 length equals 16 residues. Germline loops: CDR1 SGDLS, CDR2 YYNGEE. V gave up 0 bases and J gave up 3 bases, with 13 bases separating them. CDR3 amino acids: CASSVEGVGLYNEQFF. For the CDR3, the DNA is TGTGCCAGCAGCGTAGAGGGGGTTGGTCTCTACAATGAGCAGTTCTTC.

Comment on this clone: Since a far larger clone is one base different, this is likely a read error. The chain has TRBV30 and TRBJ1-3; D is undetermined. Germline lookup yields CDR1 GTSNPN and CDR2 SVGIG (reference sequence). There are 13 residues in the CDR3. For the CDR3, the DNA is TGTGCCTGCCACCGCGGTTCTGGAAACACCGTATATTTT. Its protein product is CACHRGSGNTVYF. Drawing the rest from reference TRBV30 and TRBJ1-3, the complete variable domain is SQTIHQWPATLVQPVGSPLSLECTVEGTSNPNLYWYRQAAGRGLQLLFYSVGIGQISSEVPQNLSASRPQDRQFILSSKKLLLSDSGFYLCACHRGSGNTVYFGEGSWLTVV.

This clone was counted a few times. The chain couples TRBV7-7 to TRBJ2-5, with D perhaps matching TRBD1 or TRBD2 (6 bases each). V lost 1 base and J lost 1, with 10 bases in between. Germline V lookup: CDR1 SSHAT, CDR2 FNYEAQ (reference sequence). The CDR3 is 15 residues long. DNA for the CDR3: TGTGCCAGCAGCTTAGTTCCGGGGGCCCAAGAGACCCAGTACTTC. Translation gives CASSLVPGAQETQYF.

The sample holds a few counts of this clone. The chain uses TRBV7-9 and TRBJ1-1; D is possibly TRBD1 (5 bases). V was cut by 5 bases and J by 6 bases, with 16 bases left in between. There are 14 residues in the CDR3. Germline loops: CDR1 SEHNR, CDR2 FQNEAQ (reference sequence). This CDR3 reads CASSKRTWGAEAFF. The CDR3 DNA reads TGTGCCAGCAGCAAGAGAACATGGGGCGCTGAAGCTTTCTTT.

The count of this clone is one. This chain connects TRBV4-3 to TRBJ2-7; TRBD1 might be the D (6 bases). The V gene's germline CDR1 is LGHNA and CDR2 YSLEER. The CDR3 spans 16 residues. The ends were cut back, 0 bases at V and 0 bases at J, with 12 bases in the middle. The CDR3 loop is CASSQDRDIYSYEQYF. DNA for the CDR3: TGCGCCAGCAGCCAAGATAGGGACATCTACTCCTACGAGCAGTACTTC.